The 10 T cell receptor beta chains reported below all come from one sample, sequenced in a study of persistence of HIV-infected CD4 T cells. Cells were stimulated nonspecifically with anti-CD3/anti-CD28 magnetic beads. CD4+ T cells upregulating both CD40 ligand and CD69 were sorted as responding cells. The immunoSEQ assay was version 4, run in survey mode. Profiling relied on immunoSEQ multiplex PCR, and the TCRdb table lists in-frame clones only, not all of them. The sample includes 40,000 to 45,000 clones, roughly 90% of them seen just once. For these TCRs, the target antigens are not known. Sequencing used CD4+ T cells sorted from PBMCs after roughly 18-hour stimulation, obtained from a patient who received antiretroviral therapy. These receptors came from an adult man with HIV who was CMV-seropositive.

V gene TRBV2 combines with J gene TRBJ1-4; D is unresolved. There are 14 residues in the CDR3. Between the trimmed V and J ends, which lost 6 bases and 4 bases, there was a span of 12 bases. From germline, CDR1 is SNHLY and CDR2 FYNNEI. As DNA, the CDR3 is TGTGCCAGCAGGATGGCGCAGTTTAATGAAAAACTGTTTTTT. This gives the protein CASRMAQFNEKLFF.

The chain joins TRBV11-3 to TRBJ2-3, with D possibly matching TRBD2 (7 bases). Trimming shortened V by 0 bases and J by 2 bases, and 15 bases separated the two germline ends. This CDR3 has 17 residues. Germline values: CDR1 SGHNT, CDR2 YENEEA. The CDR3 region is CASSLDGRGANTDTQYF. CDR3 DNA sequence: TGTGCCAGCAGCTTAGATGGCCGGGGGGCGAACACAGATACGCAGTATTTT. The full variable domain, its missing parts supplied by reference TRBV11-3 and TRBJ2-3, is EAGVVQSPRYKIIEKKQPVAFWCNPISGHNTLYWYLQNLGQGPELLIRYENEEAVDDSQLPKDRFSAERLKGVDSTLKIQPAELGDSAVYLCASSLDGRGANTDTQYFGPGTRLTVL.

The V and J genes are TRBV25-1 and TRBJ2-3; D may be TRBD2 (6 bases). Germline CDR1 MGHDK, CDR2 SYGVNS. This CDR3 has 17 amino acids. The V end lost 4 bases, the J end lost 2 bases, and 19 bases lay between the germline ends. As DNA, the CDR3 is TGTGCCAGCAGTGGAGGTATGGGGCGGGGCTCCACAGATACGCAGTATTTT. The encoded protein is CASSGGMGRGSTDTQYF.

This chain connects TRBV29-1 to TRBJ1-1; TRBD1 aligns across 7 bases. This CDR3 has 13 residues. The germline CDR1 and CDR2 sequences are SQVTM and ANQGSEA. With 5 bases clipped from V and 0 bases from J, the junction kept 3 bases outside the gene matches. The CDR3 DNA is TGCAGCGTTACGGGACAGATGAACACTGAAGCTTTCTTT. This gives the protein CSVTGQMNTEAFF. Full variable domain (outside the CDR3, taken from reference TRBV29-1 and TRBJ1-1): SAVISQKPSRDICQRGTSLTIQCQVDSQVTMMFWYRQQPGQSLTLIATANQGSEATYESGFVIDKFPISRPNLTFSTLTVSNMSPEDSSIYLCSVTGQMNTEAFFGQGTRLTVV.

The chain has TRBV5-6 and TRBJ1-5; 7 bases fit TRBD1. The CDR3 covers 15 residues. Germline V gives CDR1 SGHDT, CDR2 YYEEEE. V trimming: 4 bases; J trimming: 1 base; junction bases outside the gene matches: 5. The CDR3 protein is CASSVGTASNQPQHF. CDR3 in DNA: TGTGCCAGCAGCGTCGGGACAGCAAGCAATCAGCCCCAGCATTTT.

The chain combines TRBV27 with TRBJ2-1, with 7 positions matching TRBD1. CDR1 is MNHEY and CDR2 is SMNVEV in the germline V gene (reference sequence). After removal of 2 bases from V and 0 bases from J, the junction contained 10 bases not matched to a gene. The CDR3 sequence is 18 residues long. CDR3 bases: TGTGCCAGCAGTTTAAACCCCGACAGGGCGATCTCCTACAATGAGCAGTTCTTC. Protein: CASSLNPDRAISYNEQFF.

V and J are TRBV30 and TRBJ1-4; D gene uncertain. The CDR3 spans 13 residues. V gave up 4 bases and J gave up 11 bases, with 17 bases separating them. The germline V gene encodes CDR1 GTSNPN and CDR2 SVGIG (reference sequence). The DNA for the CDR3 is TGTGCCTGGAATTATGGCGGCGCTGGGAAACTGTTTTTT. Amino acid sequence: CAWNYGGAGKLFF.

The chain employs TRBV5-1 and TRBJ1-1; TRBD1 is a possible D gene (5 bases). This CDR3 is 14 amino acids long. Per the germline V gene, CDR1 is SGHRS and CDR2 is YFSETQ. V was trimmed by 0 bases and J by 1 base, leaving 7 bases between them. CDR3 sequence (DNA): TGCGCCAGCAGCTTGGGGACATCGAACACTGAAGCTTTCTTT. It encodes CASSLGTSNTEAFF. Full variable domain (remainder filled in from reference TRBV5-1 and TRBJ1-1): KAGVTQTPRYLIKTRGQQVTLSCSPISGHRSVSWYQQTPGQGLQFLFEYFSETQRNKGNFPGRFSGRQFSNSRSEMNVSTLELGDSALYLCASSLGTSNTEAFFGQGTRLTVV.

The chain has TRBV27 and TRBJ2-7; D is unclear. The V gene's germline CDR1 is MNHEY and CDR2 SMNVEV (reference sequence). The CDR3 length is 12 residues. Deletions cut 7 bases from V and 3 bases from J, with 10 bases between. This CDR3 reads CASKGIGYEQYF. Written as DNA, the CDR3 is TGTGCCAGCAAAGGAATCGGCTACGAGCAGTACTTC.

The chain couples TRBV6-5 to TRBJ2-7; unclear D gene. The CDR3 length is 13 residues. V lost 6 bases, J lost 6 bases, and 15 bases lay in between. From germline, CDR1 is MNHEY and CDR2 SVGAGI. As DNA, the CDR3 is TGTGCCAGCAGGCAAAGGGTCGGGTCCGAGCAGTACTTC. Amino acid sequence: CASRQRVGSEQYF.